One sample yielded the 13 T cell receptor beta chains listed below, sequenced in a study of OX40 agonist ivuxolimab in advanced cancers. Method: immunoSEQ multiplex PCR; TCRdb's copy keeps in-frame clones and lacks some. In the table there are approximately 46,000 clones, roughly 80% of which are singletons. Sequencing was performed on CD4+ or CD8+ T cells sorted from blood, taken in a trial of the OX40 agonist ivuxolimab. These receptors were obtained from an adult with an advanced solid tumor such as melanoma, head and neck, liver or kidney cancer.

The V and J genes are TRBV28 and TRBJ1-1; D not resolved. The germline gives CDR1 MDHEN, CDR2 SYDVKM. Trimming took off 4 bases at V and 7 bases at J, with 13 bases between the two ends. CDR3 length equals 13 residues. CDR3 sequence: CASSSSKTREAFF. The CDR3 coding sequence is TGTGCCAGCAGTTCCTCTAAGACCCGTGAAGCTTTCTTT.

A remark on this clone: This may be a read error: a much more frequent sequence differs by one nucleotide. Without the conserved terminal phenylalanine or tryptophan, this CDR3 likely stems from a read error. The J gene is TRBJ1-5, the V gene TRBV19; TRBD1 matches at 10 bases. The CDR3 runs 16 residues. V was clipped by 6 bases and J by 2 bases; unmatched bases: 7. Germline CDR1 LNHDA, CDR2 SQIVND (reference sequence). CDR3 sequence: CASSQTGGGGNQPQHL. CDR3 coding DNA: TGTGCCAGTAGCCAGACAGGGGGCGGAGGCAATCAGCCCCAGCATCTT.

This clone occurred a few times. The rearrangement joins TRBV11-2 to TRBJ1-1; TRBD1 is a possible D gene (5 bases). The V and J ends lost 5 bases and 1 base respectively, with 17 bases between them. The CDR3 has 16 amino acids. Germline lookup yields CDR1 SGHAT and CDR2 FQNNGV. The CDR3 protein is CASSPLTVPRNTEAFF. In DNA, the CDR3 is TGTGCCAGCAGCCCCCTGACAGTTCCGCGGAACACTGAAGCTTTCTTT.

The rearrangement links TRBV28 to TRBJ1-1; D is perhaps TRBD1 (6 bases). The germline CDR1 and CDR2 sequences are MDHEN and SYDVKM. V lost 7 bases and J lost 3, with 12 bases in between. The length of the CDR3 is 13 residues. The chain's CDR3 is CASNRGAYTEAFF. DNA of the CDR3: TGTGCCAGCAATCGGGGGGCGTACACTGAAGCTTTCTTT.

This clone has more than one count but fewer than ten. The junction does not match germline at one end; this may be a read error. The rearrangement joins TRBV7-7 to TRBJ2-2, with D tentatively TRBD1 (6 bases). This CDR3 comprises 14 residues. Germline loops: CDR1 SSHAT, CDR2 FNYEAQ (reference sequence). DNA of the CDR3: TGTGCTAGCAGCTTAAGGCAGGGGACCGGGGAGCTGTTTTTT. This sequence encodes CASSLRQGTGELFF.

Concerning this clone: At one boundary the junction diverges from the germline segment, which might be a read error. The V and J genes are TRBV7-7 and TRBJ2-2; tentatively, D is TRBD2 (6 bases). This CDR3 spans 13 amino acids. CDR1 and CDR2 (germline): SSHAT, FNYEAQ (reference sequence). The CDR3: CASSLAATGELFF. CDR3 coding DNA: TGTGCTAGCAGCTTAGCGGCCACCGGGGAGCTGTTTTTT.

The rearrangement joins TRBV4-3 to TRBJ2-7; TRBD1 matches at 7 bases. Trimming took 4 bases from V and 4 from J; bases not matched to a gene: 13. This CDR3 is built from 16 residues. Germline-derived CDR1 and CDR2 are LGHNA and YSLEER. CDR3 region: CASSPDRESAQYEQYF. Here the CDR3 DNA reads TGCGCCAGCAGCCCCGACAGGGAATCGGCCCAATACGAGCAGTACTTC.

The rearrangement links TRBV15 to TRBJ1-1; D perhaps matches TRBD1 (5 bases). This CDR3 has 15 residues. Germline CDR1 LNHNV, CDR2 YYDKDF (reference sequence). Trimming removed 3 bases at V and 1 base at J, with 12 bases between. The CDR3 here is CATSRTERRNTEAFF. CDR3 nucleotide sequence: TGTGCCACCAGCAGGACAGAAAGGCGGAACACTGAAGCTTTCTTT.

The V and J genes are TRBV6-4 and TRBJ1-1, with 9 bases matching TRBD1. The CDR3 totals 14 residues. The V gene's germline CDR1 is MRHNA and CDR2 SNTAGT. V lost 6 bases to trimming and J lost 4 bases; unmatched junction nucleotides: 6. The CDR3 here is CASSPGQGSTEAFF. DNA of the CDR3: TGTGCCAGCAGCCCCGGACAGGGGTCCACTGAAGCTTTCTTT.

This clone has just a few counts. CDR3 sequence: CASSLSLDRFYNSPLHF. In nucleotides, the CDR3 is TGTGCCAGCAGTTTATCCCTCGACAGGTTCTATAATTCACCCCTCCACTTT. The chain uses TRBV27 and TRBJ1-6; a weak D match, TRBD1 (6 bases). Germline V gives CDR1 MNHEY, CDR2 SMNVEV (reference sequence). Trimming pared 0 bases from V and 3 bases from J, leaving 12 bases between. This CDR3 contains 17 residues.

The chain uses TRBV5-1 and TRBJ2-1; tentative D call: TRBD2 (6 bases). The CDR3 covers 15 residues. Trimming removed 0 bases at V and 10 bases at J, with 17 bases between. Per germline, CDR1 SGHRS and CDR2 YFSETQ. The CDR3 DNA follows: TGCGCCAGCAGCTTGGGGACTATAATTTCAGGCGAGCAGTTCTTC. It specifies CASSLGTIISGEQFF.

The gene calls are TRBV4-1 and TRBJ2-7, with 7 positions matching TRBD2. This CDR3 spans 16 amino acids. The V gene's germline CDR1 is MGHRA and CDR2 YSYEKL. With V trimmed by 4 bases and J by 5 bases, 14 bases remained unmatched. This CDR3 reads CASSLLGEGLRHEQYF. The CDR3 DNA is TGCGCCAGCAGCCTCCTGGGGGAGGGTCTAAGGCACGAGCAGTACTTC.

The CDR3 loop is CASSPFLEITDTQYF. The CDR3 nucleotides are TGTGCCAGCTCACCCTTTTTAGAAATCACAGATACGCAGTATTTT. The chain is built from TRBV18 and TRBJ2-3, with no clear D. In germline, CDR1 is KGHSH, CDR2 LQKENI. This CDR3 spans 15 amino acids. Trimming took off 3 bases at V and 2 bases at J, with 12 bases between the two ends.